This record looks at one TCR beta chain sequence and its context. What it binds is not known. J lost 3 bases, V lost 3 bases, and 8 bases had no gene match. The CDR3 is 16 amino acids. Germline CDR1 reads ENHRY; CDR2 reads SYGVKD. The data were obtained in a study of CD8 T cells in ankylosing spondylitis. Notes on the study in general: Disease-associated clonotypes exhibited CD8+ identity and were relatively infrequent in peripheral blood. A TCR beta motif made of 7 to 9 highly homologous variants seemed typical of ankylosing spondylitis blood.

MiXCR was run by TCRdb on the 5' RACE reads, yielding one entry per CDR3 protein. The table includes a few hundred thousand distinct CDR3 sequences, about 22% detected once. The rearrangement uses TRBV10-3 and TRBJ2-1; 7 bases line up with TRBD1. This receptor was obtained from a male donor with ankylosing spondylitis. The sample comprised blood, either unsorted or a sorted T cell fraction (not recorded which). Here the CDR3 reads CAISESDRRGYNEQFF. The CDR3 coding sequence is TGTGCCATCAGTGAATCGGACAGGCGCGGCTACAATGAGCAGTTCTTC.